This T cell receptor (beta chain) was recovered during a study of T cell changes during pregnancy in multiple sclerosis. Sequencing was performed with immunoSEQ multiplex PCR; in TCRdb, only in-frame clones are kept and a portion is missing. The sample includes some 64,000 clones, more than 90% of them seen just once. Germline V gives CDR1 SNHLY, CDR2 FYNNEI. The CDR3 runs to 14 residues. Trimming at V came to 7 bases and at J to 5 bases, leaving 8 bases not matched to a gene. The TCR originated in a female donor in good health, enrolled as a control in a pregnancy study. J is TRBJ1-1 and V is TRBV2, with 9 bases matching TRBD1. Sequencing used peripheral blood, obtained in the first trimester of pregnancy. CDR3 region: CASNRDREGTEAFF. The CDR3 bases are TGTGCCAGCAACCGGGACAGGGAGGGGACTGAAGCTTTCTTT.